What follows describes a single T cell receptor (beta chain). The source of the sample is a study of blood T cell repertoires in COVID-19. Study at large: PBMCs, B-cell-depleted T cells, or T cells provided the cDNA or gDNA that made up the material.

Some clones are missing from TCRdb's copy, which holds only in-frame ones; the method was immunoSEQ multiplex PCR. The sample includes about 200,000 clones, about 80% seen only once; the top ten take around 4.6%. Recruitment covered about two dozen US areas and drew participants whose ages spanned roughly 18 to 100 years. Participants reported their clinical history, and cohort assignment relied on those reports. Contact with a PCR-confirmed or clinician-diagnosed COVID-19 case occurred within 2 weeks of entry. Germline V gene data show CDR1 as SGHNT and CDR2 as YENEEA. CDR3 length: 14 residues. The trim removed 5 bases at V and 8 bases at J, leaving 5 bases unmatched.

This receptor was identified in a woman in her forties or fifties who had been exposed to COVID-19. V and J are TRBV11-3 and TRBJ2-3, with 12 nucleotides matching TRBD2. The sequenced material came from PBMCs or T cells enriched from blood (not recorded which). CDR3 sequence reads: CASSRTSGAVTQYF. CDR3 DNA sequence: TGTGCCAGCAGCCGGACTAGCGGGGCGGTTACGCAGTATTTT.